This T cell receptor (beta chain) emerged from a study of radiotherapy plus CTLA-4 blockade in lung cancer. Study-wide context: Overall, approximately 18% of patients showed an objective response, while about 31% attained disease control. Study observations and caveats: TCR clones from tumors expanded in blood after radiotherapy plus ipilimumab.

The V end lost 5 bases, the J end lost 2 bases, and 13 bases lay between the germline ends. Germline V gene data show CDR1 as MNHEY and CDR2 as SMNVEV (reference sequence). The CDR3 has 14 amino acids. Comment on this clone: The target antigen is unknown.

This table comes from immunoSEQ multiplex PCR, and its TCRdb copy is limited to in-frame clones, with some not included. The table records more than 40,000 clones, roughly 80% of them present only once. V gene TRBV27 combines with J gene TRBJ2-7; TRBD2 is a possible D gene (5 bases). This TCR was recovered from a human donor with non-small cell lung cancer who had stable disease on radiotherapy plus ipilimumab. The sequencing here drew on peripheral blood, taken from a patient treated with radiotherapy plus ipilimumab. CDR3 region: CASSPGVPPYEQYF. The CDR3 DNA follows: TGTGCCAGCAGTCCCGGGGTCCCCCCCTACGAGCAGTACTTC.